This TCR beta chain was observed in a study of cytomegalovirus exposure and HLA in healthy donors. The study's findings and limits: In most subjects, TCR beta sequences reportedly gave accurate predictions of HLA-A and HLA-B alleles.

As for this clone: Its antigen is still unknown.

With 5 bases removed from V and 2 bases from J, the gap between germline ends came to 13 bases. Germline CDR1 and CDR2: GTSNPN and SVGIG (reference sequence). CDR3 length equals 13 residues. Primers included in the PCR were 60 Vbeta and 13 Jbeta primers. Authors' processing steps: Among the unique TCR beta chains that a later analysis counted, about 86 million in all, roughly 11 million were shared. This table comes from immunoSEQ multiplex PCR, and its TCRdb copy is limited to in-frame clones, with some not included. The DNA was the basis for D and trimming; V, J and clone size are from that table. The profile shows over 150,000 clones, less than 80% of them singletons.

The J gene is TRBJ2-7, the V gene TRBV30; TRBD2 is a possible D gene (6 bases). What was sequenced was PBMCs. This clonotype was sampled from a man aged 35 to 55 in good health and CMV-seronegative. The CDR3: CAWRGSLTYEQYF. The CDR3 DNA reads TGTGCCTGGCGGGGGTCCCTAACCTACGAGCAGTACTTC. The full variable domain, rest sourced from reference TRBV30 and TRBJ2-7, is SQTIHQWPATLVQPVGSPLSLECTVEGTSNPNLYWYRQAAGRGLQLLFYSVGIGQISSEVPQNLSASRPQDRQFILSSKKLLLSDSGFYLCAWRGSLTYEQYFGPGTRLTVT.